This TCR beta chain appears in the sequencing data of a study of T cell responses to AZD1222 COVID-19 vaccine (dated by TCRdb to about 2021). Regarding the complete study: AZD1222 recipients whose second dose came at about 4 weeks and those whose second dose came at about 12 weeks were combined into one group, since spike-specific TCR depth and breadth did not differ between the two schedules. TCR sequencing covered fewer than 250 trial participants: approximately 200 given two doses of AZD1222 and 26 given two doses of MenACWY control vaccine. Trial participants were enrolled by age into 18-55, 56-69 and 70-plus year subgroups, with about 150, 27 and 61 TCR-sequenced participants respectively.

The CDR3 runs 16 residues from the cysteine to the phenylalanine. The entry retains the CDR3 DNA only, 48 bases that are in frame from base 1. CDR1 and CDR2, looked up from the germline V gene (reference sequence), are LNHDA and SQIVND. A distance of 24 bases separates the germline ends of V and J, which lose 7 bases and 6 bases respectively. In the case of this clone: Its target antigen remains unknown. Base-call qualities are not available, and no considerably larger clone is one nucleotide away.

The CDR3 regions of human TCRbeta chains were subjected to immunosequencing. The source study handled its data this way. TCRs in the repertoires were matched against a reference library of SARS-CoV-2-specific TCRs that had been generated with the MIRA antigen-specificity platform. Breadth was defined as the fraction of unique TCRs that were SARS-CoV-2-associated, and depth was defined as the fraction of total T cells that were SARS-CoV-2-associated. Using the MIRA data, each spike-specific TCR was assigned both to the spike region to which the TCR was reactive and to a CD4 or CD8 class. Log10-transformed breadth and depth values were compared by one-way ANOVA with Sidak's multiple comparisons tests. The immuneACCESS repertoire file appears here via TCRdb, limited to in-frame rearrangements. These files lack a portion of the clones; in checked studies, under half of the deficit traces to unresolved V genes, and the cause of the others is not known. The DNA was the basis for D and trimming; V, J and clone size are from that table. In all, the sample holds approximately 100,000 clones, and 75% to 95% of those were seen once. The top ten clones comprise 35% to 50% of the sample.

The time point label corresponds to: baseline before first vaccination. The vaccinee samples were drawn from two UK trials, COV001 and COV002, one of which was a single-blind randomized controlled phase 2/3 trial testing AZD1222 (ChAdOx1 nCoV-19) in healthy adults. For TCRbeta chain sequencing, PBMC samples were collected from trial participants at day 0 and at day 28 after the second dose. Study-wide conclusions, independent of this receptor: The 56-69-year group was small, and its depth increase did not reach significance, likely because of low power. Because no day 14 peak-response samples were available, the repertoires could be characterized only after the peak T cell response. Conclusions about previously exposed vaccinees were limited because only a handful of AZD1222 recipients were SARS-CoV-2 seropositive at baseline. Spike-specific TCR breadth and depth rose significantly after two AZD1222 doses compared with day 0 and with MenACWY recipients. Participants were mostly white British and included more females than males, and it was suggested by the authors that clonal diversity may have been underestimated. The vaccine-associated CD4 TCRs covered the entire spike protein, and the dominant responses fell in regions 160-218 and 743-854. Reportedly, almost half of the unique spike-specific TCRs recognized epitopes lying outside the regions that are mutated in the B.1.351 and B.1.1.7 variants.

This TCR came from an adult in good health. This material consisted of peripheral blood, taken on day 0 of AZD1222 vaccination. This receptor chain uses TRBV19 and TRBJ1-1, with the identity of the D gene unclear. The encoded CDR3 is CASTPDKEKAWSEAFF. The DNA reads as follows: TGTGCCAGTACCCCTGACAAAGAGAAAGCCTGGTCTGAAGCTTTCTTT.